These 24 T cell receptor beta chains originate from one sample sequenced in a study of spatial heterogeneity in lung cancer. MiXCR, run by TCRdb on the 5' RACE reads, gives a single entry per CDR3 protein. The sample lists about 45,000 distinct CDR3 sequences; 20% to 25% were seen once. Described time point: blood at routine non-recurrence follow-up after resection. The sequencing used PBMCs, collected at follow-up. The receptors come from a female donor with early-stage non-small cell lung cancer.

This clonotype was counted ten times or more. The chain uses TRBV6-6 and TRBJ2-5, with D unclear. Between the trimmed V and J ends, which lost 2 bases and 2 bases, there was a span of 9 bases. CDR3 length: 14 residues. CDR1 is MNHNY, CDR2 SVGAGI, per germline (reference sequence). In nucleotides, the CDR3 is TGTGCCAGCAGTTACCAAATTAGACAAGAGACCCAGTACTTC. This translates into CASSYQIRQETQYF.

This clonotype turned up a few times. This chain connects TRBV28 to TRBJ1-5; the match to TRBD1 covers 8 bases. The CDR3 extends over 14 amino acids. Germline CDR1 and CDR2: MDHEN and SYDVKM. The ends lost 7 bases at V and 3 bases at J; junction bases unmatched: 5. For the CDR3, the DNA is TGTGCCAGCAAACCGACAGGGGTCAATCAGCCCCAGCATTTT. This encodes CASKPTGVNQPQHF.

The CDR3 protein is CSALPPRDRPNTEAFF. The CDR3 DNA sequence: TGCAGTGCTCTCCCTCCCCGGGACAGGCCGAACACTGAAGCTTTCTTT. The V and J genes are TRBV20-1 and TRBJ1-1; TRBD1 agrees at 8 bases. The CDR3 covers 16 residues. V trimming: 5 bases; J trimming: 1 base; junction bases outside the gene matches: 12. Germline V gene data show CDR1 as DFQATT and CDR2 as SNEGSKA (reference sequence).

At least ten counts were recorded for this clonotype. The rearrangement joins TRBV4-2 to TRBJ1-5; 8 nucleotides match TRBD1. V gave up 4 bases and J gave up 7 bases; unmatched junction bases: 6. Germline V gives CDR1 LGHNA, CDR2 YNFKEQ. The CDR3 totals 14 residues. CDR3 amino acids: CASSRQGLRQPQHF. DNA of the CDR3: TGTGCCAGCAGCCGACAGGGGCTGCGGCAGCCCCAGCATTTT.

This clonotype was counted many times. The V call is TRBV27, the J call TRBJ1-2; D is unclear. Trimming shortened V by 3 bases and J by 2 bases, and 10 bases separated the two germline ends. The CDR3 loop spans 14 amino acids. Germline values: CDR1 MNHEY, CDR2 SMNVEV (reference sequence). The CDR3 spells CASSLRGRNYGYTF. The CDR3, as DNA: TGTGCCAGCAGTTTGCGTGGACGGAACTATGGCTACACCTTC.

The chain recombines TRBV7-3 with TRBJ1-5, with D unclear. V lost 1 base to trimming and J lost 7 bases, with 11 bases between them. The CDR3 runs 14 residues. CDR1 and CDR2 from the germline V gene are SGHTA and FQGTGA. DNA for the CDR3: TGTGCCAGCAGCTTAAACATGGAGGACCAGCCCCAGCATTTT. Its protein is CASSLNMEDQPQHF.

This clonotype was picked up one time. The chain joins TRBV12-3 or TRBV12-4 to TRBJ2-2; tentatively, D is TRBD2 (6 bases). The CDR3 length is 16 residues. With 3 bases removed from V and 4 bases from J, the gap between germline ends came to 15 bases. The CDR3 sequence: CASSFPARRATGELFF. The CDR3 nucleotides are TGTGCCAGCAGTTTCCCCGCGAGGAGGGCCACCGGGGAGCTGTTTTTT.

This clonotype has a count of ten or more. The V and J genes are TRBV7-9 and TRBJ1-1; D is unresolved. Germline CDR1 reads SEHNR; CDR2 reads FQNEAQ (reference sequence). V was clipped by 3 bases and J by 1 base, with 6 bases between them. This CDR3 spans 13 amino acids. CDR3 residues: CASSLWQNTEAFF. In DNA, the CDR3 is TGTGCCAGCAGCTTGTGGCAGAACACTGAAGCTTTCTTT.

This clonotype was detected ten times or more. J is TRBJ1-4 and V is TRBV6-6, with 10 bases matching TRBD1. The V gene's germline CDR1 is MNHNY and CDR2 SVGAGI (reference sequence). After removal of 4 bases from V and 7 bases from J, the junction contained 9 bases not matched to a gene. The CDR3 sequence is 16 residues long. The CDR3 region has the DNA TGTGCCAGCAGTTCGCCCCTGGACAGGGGGAGTGAAAAACTGTTTTTT. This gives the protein CASSSPLDRGSEKLFF.

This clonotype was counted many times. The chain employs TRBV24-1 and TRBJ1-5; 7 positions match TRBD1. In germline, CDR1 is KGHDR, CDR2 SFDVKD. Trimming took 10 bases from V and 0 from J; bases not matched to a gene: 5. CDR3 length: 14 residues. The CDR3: CATGDSYSNQPQHF. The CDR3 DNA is TGTGCCACAGGGGACAGCTATAGCAATCAGCCCCAGCATTTT.

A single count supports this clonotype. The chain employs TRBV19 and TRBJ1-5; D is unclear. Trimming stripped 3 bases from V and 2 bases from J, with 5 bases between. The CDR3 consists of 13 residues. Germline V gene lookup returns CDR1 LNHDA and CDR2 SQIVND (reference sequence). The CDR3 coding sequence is TGTGCCAGTAGTATTGGGGGCAATCAGCCCCAGCATTTT. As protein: CASSIGGNQPQHF.

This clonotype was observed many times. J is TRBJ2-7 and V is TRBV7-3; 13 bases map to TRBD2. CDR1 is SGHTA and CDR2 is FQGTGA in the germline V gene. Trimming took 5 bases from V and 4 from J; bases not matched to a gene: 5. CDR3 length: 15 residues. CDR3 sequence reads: CASSPGTSGVYEQYF. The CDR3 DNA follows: TGTGCCAGCAGCCCCGGGACTAGCGGGGTTTACGAGCAGTACTTC.

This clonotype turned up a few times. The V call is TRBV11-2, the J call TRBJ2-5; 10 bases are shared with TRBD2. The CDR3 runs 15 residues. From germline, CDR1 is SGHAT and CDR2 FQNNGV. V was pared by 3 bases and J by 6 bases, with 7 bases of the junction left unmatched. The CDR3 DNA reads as TGTGCCAGCAGCTTGTCGAGCGGGGGGGCAAAGACCCAGTACTTC. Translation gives CASSLSSGGAKTQYF.

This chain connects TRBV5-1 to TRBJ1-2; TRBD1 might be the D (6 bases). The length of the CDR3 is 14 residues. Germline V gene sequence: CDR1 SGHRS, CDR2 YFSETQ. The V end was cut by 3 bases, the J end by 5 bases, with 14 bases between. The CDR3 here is CASSSGRGGYGYTF. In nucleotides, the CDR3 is TGCGCCAGCAGCTCCGGCAGGGGAGGGTATGGCTACACCTTC.

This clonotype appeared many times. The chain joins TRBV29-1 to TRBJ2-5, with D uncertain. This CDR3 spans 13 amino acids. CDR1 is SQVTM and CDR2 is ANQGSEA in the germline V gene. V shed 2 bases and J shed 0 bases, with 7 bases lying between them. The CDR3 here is CSVEWADQETQYF. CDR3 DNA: TGCAGCGTTGAATGGGCAGACCAAGAGACCCAGTACTTC.

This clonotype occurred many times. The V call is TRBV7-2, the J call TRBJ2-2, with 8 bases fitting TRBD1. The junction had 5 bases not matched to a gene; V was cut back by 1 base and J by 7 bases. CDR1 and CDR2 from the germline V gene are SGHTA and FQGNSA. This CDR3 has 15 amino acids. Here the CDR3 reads CASSLVSRGRGELFF. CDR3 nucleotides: TGTGCCAGCAGCTTAGTTTCCAGGGGGCGCGGGGAGCTGTTTTTT.

The CDR3 loop is CASSISIDRSQGETQYF. CDR3 nucleotides: TGCGCCAGCAGCATATCAATAGACAGGAGTCAGGGGGAGACCCAGTACTTC. The gene calls are TRBV5-1 and TRBJ2-5; tentative D call: TRBD1 (6 bases). Germline V gene sequence: CDR1 SGHRS, CDR2 YFSETQ. This CDR3 comprises 17 residues. The V end was cut by 4 bases, the J end by 5 bases, with 24 bases between.

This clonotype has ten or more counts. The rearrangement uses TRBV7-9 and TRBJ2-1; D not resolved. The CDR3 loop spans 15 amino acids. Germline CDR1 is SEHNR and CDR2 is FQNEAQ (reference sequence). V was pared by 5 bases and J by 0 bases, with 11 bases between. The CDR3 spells CASSPDVSSYNEQFF. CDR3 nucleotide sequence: TGTGCCAGCAGCCCGGACGTCAGCTCCTACAATGAGCAGTTCTTC. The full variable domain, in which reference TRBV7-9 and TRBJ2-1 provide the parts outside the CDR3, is DTGVSQNPRHKITKRGQNVTFRCDPISEHNRLYWYRQTLGQGPEFLTYFQNEAQLEKSRLLSDRFSAERPKGSFSTLEIQRTEQGDSAMYLCASSPDVSSYNEQFFGPGTRLTVL.

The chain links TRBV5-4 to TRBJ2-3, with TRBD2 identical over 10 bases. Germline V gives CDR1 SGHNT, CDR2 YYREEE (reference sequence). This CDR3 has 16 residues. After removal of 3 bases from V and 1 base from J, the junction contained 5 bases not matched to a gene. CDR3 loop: CASSSLAGAGTDTQYF. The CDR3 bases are TGTGCCAGCAGCTCCCTAGCGGGAGCAGGCACAGATACGCAGTATTTT.

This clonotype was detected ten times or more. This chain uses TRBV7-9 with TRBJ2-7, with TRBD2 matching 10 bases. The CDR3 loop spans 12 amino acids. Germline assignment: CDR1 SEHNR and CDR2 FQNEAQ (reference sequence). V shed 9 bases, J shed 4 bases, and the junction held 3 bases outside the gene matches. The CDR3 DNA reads TGTGCCAGTAGCGGGAGGAGTTACGAGCAGTACTTC. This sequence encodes CASSGRSYEQYF. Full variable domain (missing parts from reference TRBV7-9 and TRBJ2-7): DTGVSQNPRHKITKRGQNVTFRCDPISEHNRLYWYRQTLGQGPEFLTYFQNEAQLEKSRLLSDRFSAERPKGSFSTLEIQRTEQGDSAMYLCASSGRSYEQYFGPGTRLTVT.

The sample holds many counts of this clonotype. The DNA of the CDR3 is TGCAGTGCCATGACTAGCGGGCGTACAGATACGCAGTATTTT. Its protein is CSAMTSGRTDTQYF. This rearrangement joins TRBV20-1 to TRBJ2-3, with TRBD2 identical over 10 bases. The CDR3 extends over 14 amino acids. The trim removed 6 bases at V and 3 bases at J, leaving 6 bases unmatched. Germline loops: CDR1 DFQATT, CDR2 SNEGSKA (reference sequence).

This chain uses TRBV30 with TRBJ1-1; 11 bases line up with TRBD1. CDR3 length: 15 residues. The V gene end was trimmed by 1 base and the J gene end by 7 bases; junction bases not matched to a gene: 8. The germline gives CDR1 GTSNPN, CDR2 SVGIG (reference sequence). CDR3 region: CAWSASDRGRLEAFF. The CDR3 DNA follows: TGTGCCTGGAGTGCGTCGGACAGGGGGCGGCTTGAAGCTTTCTTT.

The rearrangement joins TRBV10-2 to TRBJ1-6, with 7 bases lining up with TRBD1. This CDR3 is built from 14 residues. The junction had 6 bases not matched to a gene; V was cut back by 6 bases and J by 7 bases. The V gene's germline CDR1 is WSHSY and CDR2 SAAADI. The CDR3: CASRPGQTNSPLHF. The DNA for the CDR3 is TGCGCCAGCAGACCGGGACAGACGAATTCACCCCTCCACTTT.

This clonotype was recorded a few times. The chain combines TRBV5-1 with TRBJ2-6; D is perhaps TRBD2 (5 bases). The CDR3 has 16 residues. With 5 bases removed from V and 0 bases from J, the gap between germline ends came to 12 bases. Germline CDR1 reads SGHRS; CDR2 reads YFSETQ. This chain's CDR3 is CASSPGLSSGANVLTF. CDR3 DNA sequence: TGCGCCAGCAGTCCAGGACTCAGCTCTGGGGCCAACGTCCTGACTTTC.